What follows describes a single T cell receptor (beta chain). The antigen remains undetermined. The entry originates in a study of T cell responses to AZD1222 COVID-19 vaccine. The CDR3 runs 14 residues. CDR1 MNHNY and CDR2 SVGAGI come from the germline V gene (reference sequence). The ends lost 0 bases at V and 5 bases at J; junction bases unmatched: 2. General observations from the study: The CD4 TCRs associated with vaccination extended across spike and predominated at 160-218 and 743-854. Without day 14 samples, only post-peak T cell repertoires were studied. Just a handful of AZD1222 recipients tested seropositive at baseline.

Assay used: immunoSEQ multiplex PCR; TCRdb lists only in-frame clones, some missing. This table holds under 95,000 clones, more than 90% found once. The material sequenced was peripheral blood, taken on day 0 of AZD1222 vaccination. This chain uses TRBV6-6 with TRBJ2-7, with 9 bases lining up with TRBD1. The source of this sequence is an adult in good health. CDR3 bases: TGTGCCAGCAGTTACTCGGGACAGGGAGACGAGCAGTACTTC. Encoded protein: CASSYSGQGDEQYF.